A single T cell receptor beta chain is shown here with its context. Antigen: not known. This CDR3 has 11 residues. The protocol was immunoSEQ multiplex PCR, while the TCRdb copy is restricted to in-frame clones and leaves out a portion. This sample has about 130,000 clones; around nine tenths occur once, and the top ten carry 1.5% to 2%. These data come from a study of T cell responses to AZD1222 COVID-19 vaccine. Study findings and constraints: When two AZD1222 doses had been given, Spike-specific TCR breadth and depth rose.

V usage is TRBV21-1 and J usage is TRBJ2-3; the table calls TRBD1, which could not be checked here. TRBV21-1 is termed a pseudogene. Specimen: peripheral blood, collected on day 0 of AZD1222 vaccination. The sequence was collected from an adult in good health. The CDR3 sequence is CASGTGDTQYF. The CDR3 DNA reads as TGTGCCAGCGGAACAGGGGATACGCAGTATTTT.